This TCR beta chain comes out of a study of T cell repertoires in cytomegalovirus infection (dated by TCRdb to 2018 to 2020). Background for the entire study: Alongside well-studied HLA-B-restricted epitopes, the peptide stimulations were aimed at recently identified HLA-C-restricted CMV epitopes, whose presentation resists viral immunomodulation. Because public TCR beta signatures pointed to carriage of CMV infection together with the matching HLA type, the HLA type of each donor mattered for the analysis.

A few counts support this clonotype. What antigen it recognizes has not been identified. Base qualities are missing; no much larger clone stands one base away. Sequences DFQATT (CDR1) and SNEGSKA (CDR2) are obtained from the germline V gene (reference sequence). Its CDR3 holds 17 amino acids, cysteine through phenylalanine. Only the CDR3 portion is preserved as DNA: 51 bases, with reading frame beginning at the first base. V drops 0 bases and J drops 4 bases, leaving 21 bases in between. The sequencer listed for this sample is Illumina HiSeq 1500. In-frame beta chains were kept once TCRdb had trimmed the public reads at Q25 with fastp and called clones with MiXCR. Each CDR3 protein gets just one entry, which takes the most common genes and DNA from the rows behind it. In this sample the table shows about 830,000 distinct CDR3 sequences, over 25% of which occur a single time. Over 10% of the sample comes from the top ten.

Per the publication, the treatment or condition label means: in vitro stimulation with specific CMV peptide epitopes to enrich CMV-specific T cells. Overall study results and their limits: The ex vivo response was dominated by HLA-C-restricted CMV-specific TCR beta clonotypes, which also provided the single most frequent clonotype in two of eight donors. In both this cohort and an independent roughly 350-donor cohort, the cumulative frequency of public TCR beta family members distinguished carriers of CMV infection plus the relevant HLA type.

The sequences come from cultured CD8+ T cells from PBMCs, collected from culture after CMV antigen stimulation. The clonotype comes from a human donor in good health (CMV status not recorded). Some clones in this sample may be carry-over from other donors' samples. This chain joins TRBV20-1 to TRBJ1-2, with no confidently assigned D gene. The DNA reads TGCAGTGCTAGAGAAGCGACGCACGAACTTAGGGCCTATGGCTACACCTTC. Protein translation: CSAREATHELRAYGYTF.